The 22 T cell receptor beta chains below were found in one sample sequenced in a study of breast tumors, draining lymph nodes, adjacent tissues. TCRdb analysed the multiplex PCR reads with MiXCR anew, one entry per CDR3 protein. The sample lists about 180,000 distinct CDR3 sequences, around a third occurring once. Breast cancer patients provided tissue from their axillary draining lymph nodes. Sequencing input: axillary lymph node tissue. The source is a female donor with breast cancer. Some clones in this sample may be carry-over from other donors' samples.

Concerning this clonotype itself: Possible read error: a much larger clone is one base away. The DNA for the CDR3 is TGCAGTGCTTTTAGGGGAGGGACAGGGGCCAATCAGCCCCAGCATTTT. Translation gives CSAFRGGTGANQPQHF. V is TRBV20-1 and J is TRBJ1-5, with TRBD1 identical over 10 bases. V lost 5 bases, J lost 3 bases, and 10 bases stayed unmatched. CDR3 length: 16 amino acids. Germline V gene data show CDR1 as DFQATT and CDR2 as SNEGSKA (reference sequence).

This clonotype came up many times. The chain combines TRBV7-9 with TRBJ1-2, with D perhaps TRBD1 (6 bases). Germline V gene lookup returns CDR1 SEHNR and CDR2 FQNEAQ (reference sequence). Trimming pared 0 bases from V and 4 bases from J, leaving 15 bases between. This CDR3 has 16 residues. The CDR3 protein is CASSLAARTEGYGYTF. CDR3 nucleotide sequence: TGTGCCAGCAGCTTAGCGGCCCGGACAGAAGGCTATGGCTACACCTTC.

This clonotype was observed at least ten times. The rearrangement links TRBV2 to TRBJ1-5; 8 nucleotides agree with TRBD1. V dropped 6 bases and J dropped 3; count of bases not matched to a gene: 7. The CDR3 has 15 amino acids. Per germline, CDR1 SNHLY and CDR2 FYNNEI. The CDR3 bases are TGTGCCAGCAGACCGGGACAGGTTGACAATCAGCCCCAGCATTTT. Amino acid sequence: CASRPGQVDNQPQHF.

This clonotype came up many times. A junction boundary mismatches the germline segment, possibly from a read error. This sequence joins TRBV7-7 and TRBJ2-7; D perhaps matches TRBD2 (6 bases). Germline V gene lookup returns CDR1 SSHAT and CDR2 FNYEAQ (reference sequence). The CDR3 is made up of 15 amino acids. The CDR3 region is CASSLADGGNYEQYF. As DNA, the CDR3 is TGTGCTAGCAGCTTAGCGGATGGGGGAAACTACGAGCAGTACTTC.

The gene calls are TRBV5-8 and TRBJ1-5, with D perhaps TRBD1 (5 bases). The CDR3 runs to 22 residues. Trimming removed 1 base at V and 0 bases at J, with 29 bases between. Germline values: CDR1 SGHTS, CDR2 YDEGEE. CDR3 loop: CASSLRYKGNRLSIDSNQPQHF. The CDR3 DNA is TGTGCCAGCAGCTTGAGGTACAAGGGAAACAGGTTGTCTATCGATAGCAATCAGCCCCAGCATTTT.

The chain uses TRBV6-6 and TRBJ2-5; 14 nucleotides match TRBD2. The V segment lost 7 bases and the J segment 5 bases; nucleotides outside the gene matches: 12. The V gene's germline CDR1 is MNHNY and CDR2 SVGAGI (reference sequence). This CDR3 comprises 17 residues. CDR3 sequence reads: CASTTRTSGGSKETQYF. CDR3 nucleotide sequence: TGTGCCAGCACCACGAGGACTAGCGGGGGGTCTAAGGAGACCCAGTACTTC.

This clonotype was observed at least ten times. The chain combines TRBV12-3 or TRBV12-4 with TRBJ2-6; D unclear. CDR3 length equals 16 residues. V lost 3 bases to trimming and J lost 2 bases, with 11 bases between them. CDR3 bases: TGTGCCAGCAGTTTCTCATCCCGGCCTGGGGCCAACGTCCTGACTTTC. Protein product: CASSFSSRPGANVLTF.

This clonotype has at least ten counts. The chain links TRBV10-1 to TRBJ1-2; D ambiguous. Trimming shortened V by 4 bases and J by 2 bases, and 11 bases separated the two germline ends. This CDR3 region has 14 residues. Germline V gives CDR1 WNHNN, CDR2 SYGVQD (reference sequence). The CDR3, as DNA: TGCGCCAGCAGTGCTGGGCCAACGAACTATGGCTACACCTTC. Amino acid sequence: CASSAGPTNYGYTF.

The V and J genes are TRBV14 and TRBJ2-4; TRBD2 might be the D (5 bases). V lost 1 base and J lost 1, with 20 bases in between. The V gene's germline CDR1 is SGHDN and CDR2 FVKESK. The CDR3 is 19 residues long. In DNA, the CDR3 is TGTGCCAGCAGCCAAGGGGAGTCCCAGCCCTGGGCGGCCAAAAACATTCAGTACTTC. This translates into CASSQGESQPWAAKNIQYF.

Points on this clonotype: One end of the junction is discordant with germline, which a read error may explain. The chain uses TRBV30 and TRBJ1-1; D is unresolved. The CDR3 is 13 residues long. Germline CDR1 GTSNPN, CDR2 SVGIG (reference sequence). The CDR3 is CAWTQLVNTGAFF. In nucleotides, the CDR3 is TGTGCCTGGACCCAGTTGGTAAACACTGGAGCTTTCTTT.

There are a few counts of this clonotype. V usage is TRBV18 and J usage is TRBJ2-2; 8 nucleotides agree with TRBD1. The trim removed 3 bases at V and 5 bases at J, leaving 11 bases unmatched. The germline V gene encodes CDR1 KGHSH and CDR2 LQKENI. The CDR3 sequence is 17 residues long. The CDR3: CASSPTGTQGATGELFF. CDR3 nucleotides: TGTGCCAGCTCACCGACCGGGACCCAGGGGGCGACCGGGGAGCTGTTTTTT.

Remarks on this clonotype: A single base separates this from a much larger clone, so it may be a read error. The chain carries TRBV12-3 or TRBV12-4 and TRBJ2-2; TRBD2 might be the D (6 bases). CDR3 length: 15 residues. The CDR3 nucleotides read TGTGCCAGCAGTTTATCGCGGGTGAACACCGGGGGGCTGTTTTTT. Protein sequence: CASSLSRVNTGGLFF.

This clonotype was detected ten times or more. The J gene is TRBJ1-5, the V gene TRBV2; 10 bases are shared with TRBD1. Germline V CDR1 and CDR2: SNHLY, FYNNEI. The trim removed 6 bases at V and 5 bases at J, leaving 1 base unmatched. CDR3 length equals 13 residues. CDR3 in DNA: TGTGCCAGCAGGGGGACAGGGGATCAGCCCCAGCATTTT. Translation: CASRGTGDQPQHF.

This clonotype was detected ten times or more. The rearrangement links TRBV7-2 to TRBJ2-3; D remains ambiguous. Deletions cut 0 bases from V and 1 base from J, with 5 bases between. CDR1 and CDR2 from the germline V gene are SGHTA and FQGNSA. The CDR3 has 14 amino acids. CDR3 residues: CASSLARGTDTQYF. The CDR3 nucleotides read TGTGCCAGCAGCTTAGCTCGGGGCACAGATACGCAGTATTTT.

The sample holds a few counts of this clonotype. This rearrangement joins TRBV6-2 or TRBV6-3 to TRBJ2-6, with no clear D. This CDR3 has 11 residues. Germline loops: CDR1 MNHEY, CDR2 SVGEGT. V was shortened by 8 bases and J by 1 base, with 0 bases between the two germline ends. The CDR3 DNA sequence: TGTGCCAGCTCTGGGGCCAACGTCCTGACTTTC. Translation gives CASSGANVLTF.

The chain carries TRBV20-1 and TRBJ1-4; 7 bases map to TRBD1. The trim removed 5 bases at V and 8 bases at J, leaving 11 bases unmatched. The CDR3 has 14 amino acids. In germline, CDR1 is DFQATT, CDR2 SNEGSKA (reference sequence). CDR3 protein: CSAPWTGTGEKLFF. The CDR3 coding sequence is TGCAGTGCTCCTTGGACAGGAACAGGGGAAAAACTGTTTTTT.

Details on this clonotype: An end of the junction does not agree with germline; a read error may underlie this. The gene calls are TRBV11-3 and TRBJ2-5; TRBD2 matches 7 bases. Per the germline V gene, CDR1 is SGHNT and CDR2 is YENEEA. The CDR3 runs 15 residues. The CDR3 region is CASSLGDGGIETQYF. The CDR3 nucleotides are TGTGCCAGCAGCTTAGGGGACGGGGGGATCGAGACTCAGTACTTC.

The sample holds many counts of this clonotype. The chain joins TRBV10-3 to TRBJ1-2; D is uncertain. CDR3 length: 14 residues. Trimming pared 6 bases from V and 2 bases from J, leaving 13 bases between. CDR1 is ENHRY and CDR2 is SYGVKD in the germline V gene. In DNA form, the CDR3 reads TGTGCCATCAGACACACCGAAAAAAACTATGGCTACACCTTC. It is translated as CAIRHTEKNYGYTF.

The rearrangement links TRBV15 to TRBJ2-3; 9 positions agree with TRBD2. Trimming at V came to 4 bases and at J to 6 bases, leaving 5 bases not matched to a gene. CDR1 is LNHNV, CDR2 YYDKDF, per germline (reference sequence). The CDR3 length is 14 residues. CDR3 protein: CATSNSGSLDTQYF. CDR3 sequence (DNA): TGTGCCACCAGCAATAGCGGGAGTCTCGATACGCAGTATTTT.

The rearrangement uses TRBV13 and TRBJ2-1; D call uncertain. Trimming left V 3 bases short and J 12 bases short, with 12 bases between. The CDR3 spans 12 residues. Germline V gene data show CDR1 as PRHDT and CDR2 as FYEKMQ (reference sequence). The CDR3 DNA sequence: TGTGCCAGCAGCTTTCCCACAGATACGCAGTTCTTC. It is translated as CASSFPTDTQFF.

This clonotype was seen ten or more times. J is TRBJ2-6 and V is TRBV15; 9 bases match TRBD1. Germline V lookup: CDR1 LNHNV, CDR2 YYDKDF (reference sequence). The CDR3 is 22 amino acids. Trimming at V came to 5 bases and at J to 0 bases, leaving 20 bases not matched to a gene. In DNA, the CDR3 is TGTGCCACCAGCGGGGCTCCGGGACAGGGTACGGGAGGAGACTCTGGGGCCAACGTCCTGACTTTC. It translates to CATSGAPGQGTGGDSGANVLTF.

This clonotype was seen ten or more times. CDR3 region: CASRTGSRGGGETQYF. CDR3 DNA: TGTGCCAGCAGAACCGGATCCAGGGGGGGGGGAGAGACCCAGTACTTC. This chain connects TRBV12-3 or TRBV12-4 to TRBJ2-5, with D perhaps being TRBD1 or TRBD2 (7 bases each). V was shortened by 6 bases and J by 4 bases, with 21 bases between the two germline ends. This CDR3 has 16 residues.